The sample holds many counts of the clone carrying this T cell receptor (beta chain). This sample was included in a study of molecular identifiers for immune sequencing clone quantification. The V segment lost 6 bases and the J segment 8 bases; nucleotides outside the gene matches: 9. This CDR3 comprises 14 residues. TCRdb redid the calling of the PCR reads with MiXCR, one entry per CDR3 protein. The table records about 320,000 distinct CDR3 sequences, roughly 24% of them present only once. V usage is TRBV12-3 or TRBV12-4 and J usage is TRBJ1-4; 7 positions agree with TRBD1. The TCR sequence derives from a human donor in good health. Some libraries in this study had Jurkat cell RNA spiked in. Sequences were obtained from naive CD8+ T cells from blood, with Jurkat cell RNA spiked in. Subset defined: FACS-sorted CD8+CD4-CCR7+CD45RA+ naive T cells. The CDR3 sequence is CASRQTGEGEKLFF. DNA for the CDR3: TGTGCCAGCAGACAAACAGGGGAAGGCGAAAAACTGTTTTTT.